The next 18 T cell receptor beta chains were all read from a single sample in a study of blood T cell repertoires in COVID-19. Clones were read by immunoSEQ multiplex PCR, and TCRdb kept only the in-frame ones, dropping some. Counted here are 150,000 to 180,000 clones, around 89% occurring once; the ten biggest clones make up over 12%. Sequences were obtained from peripheral blood. The receptor set was obtained from a woman aged 35 to 49 with acute or convalescent COVID-19.

The gene calls are TRBV7-2 and TRBJ2-5, with TRBD2 as a possible D gene (6 bases). The CDR3 contains 14 residues. The V gene's germline CDR1 is SGHTA and CDR2 FQGNSA. V was clipped by 5 bases and J by 2 bases, with 12 bases between them. The DNA for the CDR3 is TGTGCCAGCAGCCTTGGAGGGAGACAAGAGACCCAGTACTTC. Its translation is CASSLGGRQETQYF.

The CDR3 DNA sequence: TGTGCCAGCAGTGAAATGGCGGGAGCCCACGAGCAGTACTTC. It codes for CASSEMAGAHEQYF. This sequence joins TRBV25-1 and TRBJ2-7; the match to TRBD2 covers 7 bases. With V trimmed by 2 bases and J by 5 bases, 6 bases remained unmatched. CDR3 length: 14 amino acids. CDR1 and CDR2 from the germline V gene are MGHDK and SYGVNS.

This chain connects TRBV29-1 to TRBJ2-1; a possible D gene is TRBD1 (5 bases). Germline loops: CDR1 SQVTM, CDR2 ANQGSEA. Trimming took 7 bases from V and 4 from J, leaving 26 bases between them. This CDR3 comprises 17 residues. CDR3 DNA: TGCAGCGCTTGGGGCAGTTTCCCCCCTCACGCATACAATGAGCAGTTCTTC. As protein: CSAWGSFPPHAYNEQFF.

The table lists this clone with a few counts. V and J are TRBV5-1 and TRBJ1-2, with a tentative D call TRBD1 (6 bases). Germline V gene lookup returns CDR1 SGHRS and CDR2 YFSETQ. CDR3 length: 13 amino acids. Trimming left V 2 bases short and J 6 bases short, with 11 bases between. This CDR3 reads CASSLGQQNGYTF. The CDR3 DNA reads TGCGCCAGCAGCTTAGGACAGCAGAATGGCTACACCTTC.

The chain joins TRBV30 to TRBJ2-2; D gene unclear. The V gene's germline CDR1 is GTSNPN and CDR2 SVGIG (reference sequence). The CDR3 extends over 13 amino acids. V was pared by 3 bases and J by 2 bases, with 7 bases between. For the CDR3, the DNA is TGTGCCTGGAGGGCCCCTAACACCGGGGAGCTGTTTTTT. Translated, it gives CAWRAPNTGELFF.

The chain employs TRBV6-5 and TRBJ2-3, with TRBD1 identical over 9 bases. The V gene end was trimmed by 2 bases and the J gene end by 4 bases; junction bases not matched to a gene: 4. Looked up from germline, CDR1 is MNHEY and CDR2 is SVGAGI. This CDR3 has 15 amino acids. CDR3 DNA sequence: TGTGCCAGCAGTTACCGGGACAGGGCCCCAGATACGCAGTATTTT. Its translation: CASSYRDRAPDTQYF.

This chain uses TRBV6-5 with TRBJ1-4; TRBD1 matches 10 bases. Germline CDR1 MNHEY, CDR2 SVGAGI. This CDR3 is built from 14 residues. With V trimmed by 6 bases and J by 8 bases, 6 bases remained unmatched. The DNA for the CDR3 is TGTGCCAGCAGCATGACAGGGGGCCGGGAAAAACTGTTTTTT. Its translation is CASSMTGGREKLFF.

The chain combines TRBV7-8 with TRBJ1-6; no definite D call. Germline-derived CDR1 and CDR2 are SGHVS and FQNEAQ. This CDR3 comprises 16 residues. Trimming left V 5 bases short and J 6 bases short, with 17 bases between. Written as DNA, the CDR3 is TGTGCCAGCAGCCCGGGATTAGCCGGTTTTAATTCACCCCTCCACTTT. Protein sequence: CASSPGLAGFNSPLHF.

This clone was seen just once. The chain couples TRBV29-1 to TRBJ2-7, with D unresolved. Germline-derived CDR1 and CDR2 are SQVTM and ANQGSEA. CDR3 size: 14 residues. Between the trimmed V and J ends, which lost 2 bases and 0 bases, there was a span of 11 bases. This CDR3 reads CSVESAGPSYEQYF. The DNA for the CDR3 is TGCAGCGTTGAATCGGCAGGTCCCTCCTACGAGCAGTACTTC.

The chain uses TRBV7-2 and TRBJ2-5; TRBD2 agrees at 10 bases. The trim removed 6 bases at V and 5 bases at J, leaving 15 bases unmatched. CDR3 length equals 17 residues. Germline V gives CDR1 SGHTA, CDR2 FQGNSA. As DNA, the CDR3 is TGTGCCAGCAGGCCCGACAGGACTAGCGGAGGGGGGGAGACCCAGTACTTC. This codes for CASRPDRTSGGGETQYF. Combining the CDR3 with reference TRBV7-2 and TRBJ2-5 gives the whole variable domain GAGVSQSPSNKVTEKGKDVELRCDPISGHTALYWYRQSLGQGLEFLIYFQGNSAPDKSGLPSDRFSAERTGGSVSTLTIQRTQQEDSAVYLCASRPDRTSGGGETQYFGPGTRLLVL.

The rearrangement joins TRBV7-3 to TRBJ2-1, with 10 bases lining up with TRBD2. The V gene end was trimmed by 4 bases and the J gene end by 9 bases; junction bases not matched to a gene: 12. The CDR3 is 16 amino acids. CDR1 and CDR2 (germline): SGHTA, FQGTGA. DNA for the CDR3: TGTGCCAGCAGCTACGGGACTAGCGCCATAGCCAGTGAGCAGTTCTTC. It translates to CASSYGTSAIASEQFF.

The chain is built from TRBV28 and TRBJ1-2; D gene ambiguous. The CDR3 contains 12 residues. V was trimmed by 5 bases and J by 7 bases, leaving 11 bases between them. Germline V gives CDR1 MDHEN, CDR2 SYDVKM. The CDR3 sequence: CASSIPRGGYTF. DNA of the CDR3: TGTGCCAGCAGTATACCACGGGGTGGCTACACCTTC.

This sequence joins TRBV18 and TRBJ1-2, with a tentative D call TRBD1 (5 bases). V lost 4 bases, J lost 5 bases, and 8 bases lay in between. Germline V gene lookup returns CDR1 KGHSH and CDR2 LQKENI. The CDR3 length is 12 residues. The CDR3 region is CASSQGAYGYTF. DNA of the CDR3: TGTGCCAGCTCACAAGGGGCTTATGGCTACACCTTC.

V is TRBV11-3 and J is TRBJ2-7; TRBD2 agrees at 14 bases. Trimming cost V 7 bases and J 6 bases; bases outside gene matches: 8. Per the germline V gene, CDR1 is SGHNT and CDR2 is YENEEA. This CDR3 comprises 15 residues. The CDR3 reads CASTLGLAGVFEQYF. The CDR3 DNA reads as TGTGCCAGCACCCTGGGACTAGCGGGAGTATTCGAGCAGTACTTC.

This clone was counted a single time. The chain employs TRBV2 and TRBJ1-6; 7 bases match TRBD1. The CDR3 is 14 residues long. Germline values: CDR1 SNHLY, CDR2 FYNNEI. J was trimmed by 6 bases and V by 5 bases; bases with no gene match: 4. The CDR3 spells CASSSNRGNSPLHF. Here the CDR3 DNA reads TGTGCCAGCAGTTCAAACAGGGGTAATTCACCCCTCCACTTT.

The chain combines TRBV28 with TRBJ1-5, with D maybe TRBD1 (5 bases). This CDR3 contains 15 residues. The V gene lost 7 bases and the J gene lost 9 bases, with 22 bases spanning the gap. Looked up from germline, CDR1 is MDHEN and CDR2 is SYDVKM. DNA of the CDR3: TGTGCCAGCACCACCAGATTCTCAGGGATAGGGCCCCAGCATTTT. Protein product: CASTTRFSGIGPQHF. Full variable domain (missing parts from reference TRBV28 and TRBJ1-5): DVKVTQSSRYLVKRTGEKVFLECVQDMDHENMFWYRQDPGLGLRLIYFSYDVKMKEKGDIPEGYSVSREKKERFSLILESASTNQTSMYLCASTTRFSGIGPQHFGDGTRLSIL.

The chain uses TRBV6-1 and TRBJ2-2; D is undetermined. With 1 base removed from V and 2 bases from J, the gap between germline ends came to 8 bases. Germline V gene lookup returns CDR1 MNHNS and CDR2 SASEGT. CDR3 length equals 15 residues. CDR3 nucleotides: TGTGCCAGCAGTGAAGTACAACAAAACACCGGGGAGCTGTTTTTT. It translates to CASSEVQQNTGELFF.

The chain recombines TRBV10-3 with TRBJ2-4, with D perhaps TRBD1 (6 bases). CDR1 and CDR2 (germline): ENHRY, SYGVKD. This CDR3 has 16 residues. Trimming left V 2 bases short and J 0 bases short, with 11 bases between. CDR3 protein: CAISEEGETAKNIQYF. CDR3 DNA sequence: TGTGCCATCAGTGAGGAGGGGGAGACAGCCAAAAACATTCAGTACTTC.